This record concerns one TCR beta chain sequence. The data belong to a study of blood T cell repertoires in COVID-19. This CDR3 region has 12 residues. Germline values: CDR1 SEHNR, CDR2 FQNEAQ (reference sequence). Trimming cost V 4 bases and J 3 bases, with 6 bases left between them. The assay was immunoSEQ multiplex PCR, and TCRdb's table has in-frame clones only and misses some. The table has 25,000 to 35,000 clones, 88% seen once. The source material was peripheral blood. The TCR originated in a man aged 55 to 70 with COVID-19, enrolled during active disease. The J gene is TRBJ1-2, the V gene TRBV7-9; no clear D gene. Here the CDR3 reads CASSSTDYGYTF. The CDR3 DNA sequence: TGTGCCAGCAGCTCCACTGACTATGGCTACACCTTC.